This TCR beta chain is drawn from a study of shared clonotypes between healthy human individuals. General observations from the study: Against clonotypes common to all four donors, non-shared ones had lower generation probabilities.

Turning to this clone: Its antigen is not identified.

Every donor was a Caucasian adult from Nashville, Tennessee. The germline gives CDR1 SGHRS, CDR2 YFSETQ. CDR3 length: 16 residues. The ends lost 0 bases at V and 7 bases at J; junction bases unmatched: 5. TCRdb's table, derived via immunoSEQ multiplex PCR, lists solely in-frame clones and lacks some. The repertoire includes hundreds of thousands of clones, roughly 96% of them detected once, and 0.32% sits in the top ten. Sequenced input: memory CD8+ T cells sorted from blood. The subset: CD45RO+ cells pooled with CCR7-negative TemRA cells. The genes are TRBV5-1 and TRBJ1-3, with TRBD1 matching over 12 bases. The origin of this receptor is a man aged 25-45 years in good health. The CDR3 spells CASSLEGTGGANTIYF. DNA for the CDR3: TGCGCCAGCAGCTTGGAAGGGACAGGGGGCGCGAACACCATATATTTT.